Each of the 2 T cell receptor beta chains below was sequenced from the same sample in a study of PD-1 blockade in classical Hodgkin lymphoma. The time point denotes: cycle 4 day 1 (C4D1), after less than seven weeks of nivolumab. All trial patients relapsed after autologous stem cell transplantation. TCRdb's table, derived via immunoSEQ multiplex PCR, lists solely in-frame clones and lacks some. Among just under 40,000 clones listed, about 80% were seen once. This specimen was peripheral blood mononuclear cells (PBMCs), taken before the fourth cycle of nivolumab. The receptors were gathered from a human donor with classical Hodgkin lymphoma.

This sequence joins TRBV5-1 and TRBJ2-5, with TRBD1 matching over 7 bases. From germline, CDR1 is SGHRS and CDR2 YFSETQ. Losses at the gene ends were 0 bases for V and 4 bases for J; bases not matched to a gene: 12. The CDR3 length is 17 residues. CDR3: CASSLGGQIRATETQYF. The CDR3 DNA follows: TGCGCCAGCAGCTTGGGGGGACAGATCAGGGCGACAGAGACCCAGTACTTC.

The gene calls are TRBV7-2 and TRBJ1-5; unclear D gene. The germline CDR1 and CDR2 sequences are SGHTA and FQGNSA. This CDR3 is built from 13 residues. The V and J ends lost 2 bases and 5 bases respectively, with 7 bases between them. CDR3 loop: CASSLREYQPQHF. The CDR3 DNA reads as TGTGCCAGCAGCTTAAGGGAATATCAGCCCCAGCATTTT. Full variable domain (rest looked up from reference TRBV7-2 and TRBJ1-5): GAGVSQSPSNKVTEKGKDVELRCDPISGHTALYWYRQSLGQGLEFLIYFQGNSAPDKSGLPSDRFSAERTGGSVSTLTIQRTQQEDSAVYLCASSLREYQPQHFGDGTRLSIL.